A single sample is the source of the 8 T cell receptor beta chains below, sequenced in a study of T cells in Graves' hyperthyroidism and ophthalmopathy. Amplified TCR beta CDR3 regions derived from RNA transcripts. The study used the HTBI primer set for a first-round RT-PCR of the TCR CDR3. Via MiXCR, TCRdb re-called the multiplex PCR reads, giving one row per CDR3 protein. Among under 500,000 distinct CDR3 sequences, over 12% were seen once, and the ten largest hold around 30%. The sequenced sample was blood. The origin of the receptors is a man aged 45-65 years with Graves' ophthalmopathy.

V is TRBV20-1 and J is TRBJ1-5, with TRBD1 matching 8 bases. The CDR3 sequence is 14 residues long. The germline gives CDR1 DFQATT, CDR2 SNEGSKA (reference sequence). The junction had 7 bases not matched to a gene; V was cut back by 6 bases and J by 3 bases. This CDR3 is CSASDRVFNQPQHF. In DNA form, the CDR3 reads TGCAGTGCATCGGACAGGGTGTTCAATCAGCCCCAGCATTTT.

This clonotype was counted between two and nine times. The V call is TRBV28, the J call TRBJ2-7; TRBD1 might be the D (6 bases). Germline V gene lookup returns CDR1 MDHEN and CDR2 SYDVKM. V was pared by 7 bases and J by 4 bases, with 8 bases between. This CDR3 contains 11 residues. CDR3 loop: CASKGGYEQYF. In nucleotides, the CDR3 is TGTGCCAGCAAAGGGGGATACGAGCAGTACTTC.

This clonotype was observed a few times. The V and J genes are TRBV19 and TRBJ2-3; D not resolved. Germline V gene data show CDR1 as LNHDA and CDR2 as SQIVND (reference sequence). The CDR3 extends over 14 amino acids. Trimming took 6 bases from V and 0 from J, leaving 10 bases between them. The CDR3 spells CASRSGKSTDTQYF. The CDR3 bases are TGTGCCAGTAGGTCAGGAAAGAGCACAGATACGCAGTATTTT.

This clonotype was observed once. J is TRBJ2-7 and V is TRBV5-4; possible D gene TRBD2, 5 bases. This CDR3 region has 11 residues. The germline gives CDR1 SGHNT, CDR2 YYREEE (reference sequence). Trimming pared 2 bases from V and 7 bases from J, leaving 7 bases between. CDR3 in amino acids: CASSFRREQYF. CDR3 DNA sequence: TGTGCCAGCAGCTTTAGGAGGGAGCAGTACTTC.

This sequence joins TRBV25-1 and TRBJ2-5; 8 bases fit TRBD2. With V trimmed by 3 bases and J by 5 bases, 8 bases remained unmatched. Germline assignment: CDR1 MGHDK and CDR2 SYGVNS. There are 15 residues in the CDR3. The CDR3 DNA sequence: TGTGCCAGCAGTGACCCCAGCGGGAGAGGGGAGACCCAGTACTTC. Translated: CASSDPSGRGETQYF.

J is TRBJ1-6 and V is TRBV5-1; D gene uncertain. V dropped 1 base and J dropped 1 base, with 9 bases sitting between them. Germline loops: CDR1 SGHRS, CDR2 YFSETQ. This CDR3 spans 16 amino acids. The CDR3 bases are TGCGCCAGCAGCTTGAAATCCGGGTCCTATAATTCACCCCTCCACTTT. Translated: CASSLKSGSYNSPLHF.

This clonotype was detected many times. In DNA, the CDR3 is TGTGCCAGCAGTGGGGACGGCTACGAGCAGTACTTC. It codes for CASSGDGYEQYF. V gene TRBV25-1 combines with J gene TRBJ2-7; TRBD1 or TRBD2 may be the D gene (5 bases each). The CDR3 is made up of 12 amino acids. Germline lookup yields CDR1 MGHDK and CDR2 SYGVNS. Trimming left V 4 bases short and J 3 bases short, with 7 bases between.

This clonotype was picked up many times. The CDR3 sequence: CASSLASGSLSYEQYF. In DNA form, the CDR3 reads TGTGCCAGCAGCTTGGCAAGCGGGAGTCTATCCTACGAGCAGTACTTC. The rearrangement joins TRBV5-4 to TRBJ2-7; TRBD2 aligns across 8 bases. The CDR3 consists of 16 residues. Unmatched junction bases numbered 6, after V lost 0 bases and J lost 1 base. Germline V CDR1 and CDR2: SGHNT, YYREEE (reference sequence).